This TCR beta chain was captured by sequencing in a study of T cells in tuberculosis. About the research overall: In South Africa, adults with active tuberculosis were compared with IGRA-negative and latently infected IGRA-positive adolescents.

Worth noting for this clone: The antigen remains unidentified.

Study outcomes and limitations: Classification accuracy was around 90% (AUROC approximately 0.89) with the GMM-specific repertoire. Shorter CDR3-alpha in active tuberculosis partly drove smaller distances.

Sequenced by immunoSEQ multiplex PCR; TCRdb stores in-frame clones only, minus some. Here the sample spans around 30,000 clones, 80% to 95% being singletons. CDR3 length: 16 residues. Germline lookup yields CDR1 MRHNA and CDR2 SNTAGT. V shed 10 bases and J 4 bases; nucleotides not matched to a gene: 15. On average roughly 90,000 T cells per donor were immunosequenced. The chain uses TRBV6-4 and TRBJ2-1; TRBD2 matches 8 bases. The sample consisted of PBMCs. The origin of this receptor is a donor aged 5 to 30 with latent tuberculosis or without tuberculosis infection. CDR3 loop: CATSVSGRGLYNEQFF. The CDR3 DNA reads TGTGCCACCAGCGTAAGCGGGAGAGGGTTATACAATGAGCAGTTCTTC.